This TCR beta chain was captured in a study of blood T cell repertoires in COVID-19. Study context: Specimens from acute and convalescent COVID-19 originated in the United States, Italy and Spain. PBMCs, B-cell-depleted T cells, or T cells were the source of the cDNA or gDNA that made up the material.

Original processing methods: Amplifying reference gene primers gave estimates of nucleated cell counts. Sequenced by immunoSEQ multiplex PCR; TCRdb stores in-frame clones only, minus some. V and J calls plus clone size are reproduced from that table; the DNA served to infer D and trimming. Found here are about 210,000 clones, 65% to 85% of them singletons; the top ten hold about 7.4%. Germline loops: CDR1 ENHRY, CDR2 SYGVKD. CDR3 length: 13 residues. The trim removed 3 bases at V and 4 bases at J, leaving 0 bases unmatched. The sequenced sample was peripheral blood. This rearrangement joins TRBV10-3 to TRBJ1-5; TRBD1 agrees at 7 bases. This sequence originates from a woman aged 45-65 years with acute or convalescent COVID-19. CDR3: CAISEQGNQPQHF. CDR3 DNA sequence: TGTGCCATCAGTGAACAGGGGAATCAGCCCCAGCATTTT.